This T cell receptor (beta chain) is drawn from a study of a mutant IDH1 vaccine in newly diagnosed glioma. Study-wide background: With temozolomide cycles, or 4-6 weeks after radiotherapy alone, vaccination was started. Study results and caveats: Apparently unrelated to pseudoprogression were changes in the top peripheral T cell clonotypes.

Regarding this clone: Its specificity is unknown.

Looked up from germline, CDR1 is LNHDA and CDR2 is SQIVND (reference sequence). With 5 bases removed from V and 3 bases from J, the gap between germline ends came to 14 bases. The CDR3 sequence is 16 residues long. This table comes from immunoSEQ multiplex PCR, and its TCRdb copy is limited to in-frame clones, with some not included. The table has approximately 58,000 clones, 80% to 85% seen once. Time point of the sample: week 47, end of study. The content of each vaccine dose was 300 ug of mutant IDH1 20-mer peptide, and topical imiquimod accompanied it. Sequenced material: PBMCs, taken from a glioma patient whose treatment included an IDH1 peptide vaccine. The V call is TRBV19, the J call TRBJ1-6, with D maybe TRBD1 (5 bases). This TCR came from a man aged 30-40 years with glioma. The CDR3 sequence is CASSSRGGIYNSPLHF. The CDR3, as DNA: TGTGCCAGTAGTTCCCGGGGGGGAATCTATAATTCACCCCTCCACTTT.